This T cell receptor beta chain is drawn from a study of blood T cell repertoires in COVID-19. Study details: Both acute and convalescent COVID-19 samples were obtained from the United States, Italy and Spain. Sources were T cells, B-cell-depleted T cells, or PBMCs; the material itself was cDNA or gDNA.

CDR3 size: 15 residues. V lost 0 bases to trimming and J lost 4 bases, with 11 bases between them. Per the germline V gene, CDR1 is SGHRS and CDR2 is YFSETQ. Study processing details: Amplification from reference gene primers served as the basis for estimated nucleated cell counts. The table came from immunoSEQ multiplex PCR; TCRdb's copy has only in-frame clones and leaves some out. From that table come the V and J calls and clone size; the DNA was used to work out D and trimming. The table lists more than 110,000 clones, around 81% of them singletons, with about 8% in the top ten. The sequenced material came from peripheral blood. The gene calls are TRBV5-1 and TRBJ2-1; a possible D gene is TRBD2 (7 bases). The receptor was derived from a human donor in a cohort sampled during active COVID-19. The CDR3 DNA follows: TGCGCCAGCAGCTTGGAGGGGGGGCCTTACAATGAGCAGTTCTTC. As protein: CASSLEGGPYNEQFF.